Listed here is a single TCR beta chain. This clone has only one observation. Its antigen remains undetermined. No quality values exist for individual bases; no much larger clone is one base distant. This sample is part of a study of blood T cell repertoires in COVID-19 (dated by TCRdb to 2019 to 2021). Background for the entire study: Samples covering the acute and convalescent phases of COVID-19 were provided by collaborators in the United States, Italy and Spain. The prospective study material was composed of cDNA or gDNA derived from T cells, B-cell-depleted T cells, or PBMCs. The dataset comprised deeply sampled blood TCRbeta repertoires from subjects exposed to, actively infected with, or recovered from COVID-19. A freely available public database, intended as a resource for researchers studying the immune response to SARS-CoV-2, is where the repertoires were released. Samples were obtained from the ongoing ImmuneRACE study (first 160 participants) and from over 1,000 subjects provided by 6 global collaborators. Nearly every sample came with metadata listing a de-identified subject ID, COVID-19 status, age in years and sex. Where available, HLA class I and class II types were obtained from metadata supplied by the sample provider rather than from assay-based typing.

TCRbeta CDR3 regions were amplified from genomic DNA by means of the immunoSEQ Assay, a bias-controlled multiplex PCR. From the authors' description of their analysis: Within the assay, amplification of reference gene primers was used to estimate how many nucleated cells each sample contained. To quantify the absolute abundance of each unique TCRbeta CDR3 rearrangement, sequence reads were collapsed and filtered. For each sample, productive Simpson clonality was calculated by taking the square root of Simpson's diversity index across productive rearrangements. Imported from immuneACCESS, the table was reduced by TCRdb to in-frame sequences with V and J called. These copies leave out some clones; in studies compared against another copy, an unresolved V gene accounts for under half, and the cause of the remainder is not known. V, J and clone size are taken as reported in that table, and D and trimming were inferred from the DNA itself. The sample profile shows roughly 140,000 clones; roughly 72% of them were found once. Jointly, the top ten make up more than 3% of the sample.

Collaborating institutions collected whole blood in K2EDTA tubes following their own protocols. For TCRbeta analysis, collaborator samples were shipped as frozen whole blood, as isolated PBMCs, or as DNA extracted from either sample type. Findings and caveats that apply to the study as a whole: The quantity of clinical and demographic metadata differed by source and by participant and was supplied without curation.

V and J are truncated by 4 bases and 6 bases respectively, leaving an intervening sequence of 12 bases. CDR1 and CDR2 (KGHSH, LQKENI) derive from the germline V gene. The CDR3 covers 13 residues, taking in both the cysteine and the phenylalanine. Only the CDR3 portion is preserved as DNA: 39 bases, with reading frame beginning at the first base. Specimen: peripheral blood. The clonotype comes from an elderly woman with acute or convalescent COVID-19. The sequence joins TRBV18 to TRBJ1-1; no confident D gene assignment can be made. The CDR3 protein: CASSRNRDPEAFF. The nucleotide sequence reads TGTGCCAGCTCACGTAATCGGGATCCTGAAGCTTTCTTT.